Detailed here is one T cell receptor (beta chain). Its antigen remains unidentified. The table came from immunoSEQ multiplex PCR; TCRdb's copy has only in-frame clones and leaves some out. The repertoire has about 85,000 clones, around 85% of them found once; the top ten carry 2%. No patient had autoimmune disease or received systemic immunosuppression. This sample stems from a study of OX40 agonist ivuxolimab in advanced cancers. Looking at the study overall: All patients had ivuxolimab intravenously every 2 weeks at 0.01 to 10 mg/kg. Findings and limits, study-wide: Which antigen the expanded peripheral T cells recognized is unknown.

CDR3 length: 21 amino acids. This clonotype was sampled from an adult with an advanced solid tumor such as melanoma, head and neck, liver or kidney cancer. The sample here was CD4+ or CD8+ T cells sorted from blood, taken in a trial of the OX40 agonist ivuxolimab. This chain uses TRBV21-1 with TRBJ2-5; TRBD2, the table's D call, was not compared with the DNA. TRBV21-1 constitutes a pseudogene. In DNA form, the CDR3 reads TGTGCCAGCAGCTCGCCCCGGACTAGCGCCGAGAGGCCCAAGAACCAAGAGACCCAGTACTTC. It codes for CASSSPRTSAERPKNQETQYF.